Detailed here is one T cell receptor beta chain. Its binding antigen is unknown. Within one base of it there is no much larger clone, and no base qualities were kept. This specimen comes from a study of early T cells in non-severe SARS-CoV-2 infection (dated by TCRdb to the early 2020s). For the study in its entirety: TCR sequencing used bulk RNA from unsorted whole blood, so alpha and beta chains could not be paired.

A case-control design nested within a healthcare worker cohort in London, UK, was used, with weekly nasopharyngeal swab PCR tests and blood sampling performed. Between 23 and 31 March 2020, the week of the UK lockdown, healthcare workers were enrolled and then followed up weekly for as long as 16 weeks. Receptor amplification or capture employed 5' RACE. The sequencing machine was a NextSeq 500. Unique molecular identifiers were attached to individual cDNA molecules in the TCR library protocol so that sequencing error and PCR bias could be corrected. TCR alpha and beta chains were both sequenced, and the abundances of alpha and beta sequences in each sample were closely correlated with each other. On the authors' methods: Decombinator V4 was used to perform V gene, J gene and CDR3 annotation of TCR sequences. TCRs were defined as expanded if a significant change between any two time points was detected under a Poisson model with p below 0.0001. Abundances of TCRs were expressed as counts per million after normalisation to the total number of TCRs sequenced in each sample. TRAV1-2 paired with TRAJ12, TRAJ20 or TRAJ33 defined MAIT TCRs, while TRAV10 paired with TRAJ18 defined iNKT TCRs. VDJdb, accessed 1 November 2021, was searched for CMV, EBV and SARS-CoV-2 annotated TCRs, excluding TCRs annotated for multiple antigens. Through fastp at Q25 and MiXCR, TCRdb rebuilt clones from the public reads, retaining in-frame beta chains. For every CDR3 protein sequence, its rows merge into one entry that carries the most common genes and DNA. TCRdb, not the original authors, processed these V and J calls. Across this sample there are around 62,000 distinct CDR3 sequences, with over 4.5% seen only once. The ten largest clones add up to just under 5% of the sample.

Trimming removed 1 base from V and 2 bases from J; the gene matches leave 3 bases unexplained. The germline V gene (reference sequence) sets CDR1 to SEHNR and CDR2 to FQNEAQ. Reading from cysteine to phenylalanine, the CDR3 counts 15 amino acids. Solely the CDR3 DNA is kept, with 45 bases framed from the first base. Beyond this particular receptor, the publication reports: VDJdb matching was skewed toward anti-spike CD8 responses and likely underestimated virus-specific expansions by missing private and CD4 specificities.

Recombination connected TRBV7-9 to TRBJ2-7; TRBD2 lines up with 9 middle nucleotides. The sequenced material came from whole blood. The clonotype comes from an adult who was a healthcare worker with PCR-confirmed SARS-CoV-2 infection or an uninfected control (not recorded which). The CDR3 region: CASSLGTSDPYEQYF. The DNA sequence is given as TGTGCCAGCAGCTTAGGGACTAGCGACCCCTACGAGCAGTACTTC.